What follows are 25 T cell receptor beta chains derived from one specimen sequenced in a study of vaccination and CD4 T cells after COVID-19. Cultured CD4+ T-cell DNA underwent Oncomine TCR Beta short-read sequencing. MiXCR, run by TCRdb on the PCR reads, gives a single entry per CDR3 protein. Seen here are around 27,000 distinct CDR3 sequences, 28% observed once, and the top ten hold roughly 6.6%. Antigen specificity for these receptors is unknown. Time point specified: late sampling 161 to 241 days after vaccination in three convalescent patients. Sample treatment: approximately nine-day PBMC culture with coronavirus spike peptide pools or control peptides (ViraFEST assay). Sequencing was performed on CD4+ T cells from blood, cultured in vitro, taken about 7 months after SARS-CoV-2 vaccination. The receptors derive from a human donor who had recovered from COVID-19.

V and J are TRBV28 and TRBJ1-5; D unclear. Trimming stripped 0 bases from V and 7 bases from J, with 10 bases between. The germline gives CDR1 MDHEN, CDR2 SYDVKM. CDR3 length: 14 residues. The CDR3 DNA reads as TGTGCCAGCAGTTTATGGGTTTTGGGACAGCCCCAGCATTTT. Encoded protein: CASSLWVLGQPQHF.

This clonotype was counted once. The J gene is TRBJ2-1, the V gene TRBV11-1; D gene ambiguous. The germline CDR1 and CDR2 sequences are SGHAT and FQDESV (reference sequence). CDR3 length: 17 residues. V lost 1 base and J 0 bases, leaving 13 bases between the germline ends. CDR3 in amino acids: CASSLGLRTSSYNEQFF. The DNA of the CDR3 is TGTGCCAGCAGCTTAGGTTTGCGGACGAGCTCCTACAATGAGCAGTTCTTC.

This sequence joins TRBV20-1 and TRBJ2-1; 11 bases align to TRBD2. The length of the CDR3 is 16 residues. The V segment lost 2 bases and the J segment 6 bases; nucleotides outside the gene matches: 9. Germline loops: CDR1 DFQATT, CDR2 SNEGSKA (reference sequence). CDR3: CSARTSGSRGRNEQFF. The CDR3, as DNA: TGCAGTGCTAGAACTAGCGGGAGCCGGGGTCGCAATGAGCAGTTCTTC.

The chain has TRBV20-1 and TRBJ2-3; D possibly corresponds to TRBD2 (6 bases). Germline values: CDR1 DFQATT, CDR2 SNEGSKA (reference sequence). The CDR3 extends over 14 amino acids. The V end lost 1 base, the J end lost 2 bases, and 10 bases lay between the germline ends. CDR3 protein: CSARAGVDTDTQYF. The DNA for the CDR3 is TGCAGTGCTAGAGCGGGAGTCGACACAGATACGCAGTATTTT.

The rearrangement uses TRBV6-1 and TRBJ1-5; D call uncertain. The V gene lost 5 bases and the J gene lost 6 bases, with 11 bases spanning the gap. Germline V CDR1 and CDR2: MNHNS, SASEGT. The CDR3 extends over 13 amino acids. This CDR3 is CASSRGWSQPQHF. The CDR3 DNA is TGTGCCAGCAGTAGAGGGTGGAGTCAGCCCCAGCATTTT.

The genes are TRBV7-9 and TRBJ1-1, with D perhaps matching TRBD1 (6 bases). The germline V gene has CDR1 SEHNR and CDR2 FQNEAQ (reference sequence). V dropped 4 bases and J dropped 4 bases, with 13 bases sitting between them. The CDR3 totals 14 residues. CDR3 loop: CASSSDQGSTEAFF. The CDR3 region has the DNA TGTGCCAGCAGCTCTGATCAGGGGAGCACTGAAGCTTTCTTT.

This clonotype was recorded many times. This chain connects TRBV7-2 to TRBJ1-5, with 7 bases fitting TRBD1. The CDR3 is 14 amino acids. Germline-derived CDR1 and CDR2 are SGHTA and FQGNSA. V trimming: 7 bases; J trimming: 4 bases; junction bases outside the gene matches: 7. The CDR3 sequence: CASTQTGPNQPQHF. DNA for the CDR3: TGTGCCAGCACACAGACAGGGCCTAATCAGCCCCAGCATTTT.

Of note for this clonotype: The germline gene is not matched at one end of the junction; a read error may be the cause. The rearrangement joins TRBV7-9 to TRBJ2-7, with 12 bases lining up with TRBD2. The germline gives CDR1 SEHNR, CDR2 FQNEAQ (reference sequence). The CDR3 runs 15 residues. The CDR3 DNA reads as TGTACCAGCAGCTCCGGACTAGCGGGACACTACGAGCAGTACTTC. Protein product: CTSSSGLAGHYEQYF. Complete variable domain (other parts from reference TRBV7-9 and TRBJ2-7): DTGVSQNPRHKITKRGQNVTFRCDPISEHNRLYWYRQTLGQGPEFLTYFQNEAQLEKSRLLSDRFSAERPKGSFSTLEIQRTEQGDSAMYLCTSSSGLAGHYEQYFGPGTRLTVT.

This clonotype was seen many times. V usage is TRBV7-2 and J usage is TRBJ2-1, with 8 bases identical to TRBD2. The CDR3 sequence is 14 residues long. The germline CDR1 and CDR2 sequences are SGHTA and FQGNSA. Trimming removed 4 bases from V and 10 bases from J; junction bases left unmatched: 9. The CDR3 sequence: CASSSSSGWDEQFF. In DNA form, the CDR3 reads TGTGCCAGCAGCTCTTCTAGCGGGTGGGACGAGCAGTTCTTC. The variable domain in full, completed from reference TRBV7-2 and TRBJ2-1, reads GAGVSQSPSNKVTEKGKDVELRCDPISGHTALYWYRQSLGQGLEFLIYFQGNSAPDKSGLPSDRFSAERTGGSVSTLTIQRTQQEDSAVYLCASSSSSGWDEQFFGPGTRLTVL.

This clonotype has just a few counts. This chain links TRBV6-1 with TRBJ2-7; TRBD1 agrees at 8 bases. CDR1 is MNHNS and CDR2 is SASEGT in the germline V gene. Germline trimming cut 6 bases from V and 7 bases from J; bases unmatched to any gene: 5. The CDR3 totals 12 residues. CDR3 in amino acids: CASSRTGLEQYF. DNA of the CDR3: TGTGCCAGCAGCCGGACAGGGCTTGAGCAGTACTTC.

The CDR3 DNA follows: TGTGCCAGCTCTGTGGGCGATGAGACCCAGTACTTC. Translation: CASSVGDETQYF. J is TRBJ2-5 and V is TRBV2; no definite D call. V was clipped by 8 bases and J by 5 bases, with 12 bases between them. Germline CDR1 and CDR2: SNHLY and FYNNEI. The CDR3 is 12 residues long. Filled out from reference TRBV2 and TRBJ2-5, the complete variable domain reads EPEVTQTPSHQVTQMGQEVILRCVPISNHLYFYWYRQILGQKVEFLVSFYNNEISEKSEIFDDQFSVERPDGSNFTLKIRSTKLEDSAMYFCASSVGDETQYFGPGTRLLVL.

This sequence joins TRBV9 and TRBJ2-5; no definite D call. CDR3 length: 14 residues. Trimming cost V 1 base and J 2 bases, with 9 bases left between them. Germline V CDR1 and CDR2: SGDLS, YYNGEE. For the CDR3, the DNA is TGTGCCAGCAGCGTAACAGATAGACAAGAGACCCAGTACTTC. Protein sequence: CASSVTDRQETQYF.

This clonotype has only a few counts. This chain connects TRBV7-2 to TRBJ2-3; D uncertain. V was pared by 5 bases and J by 2 bases, with 11 bases between. The CDR3 has 14 residues. The germline V gene encodes CDR1 SGHTA and CDR2 FQGNSA. CDR3 sequence reads: CASSPWAHTDTQYF. CDR3 in DNA: TGTGCCAGCAGCCCCTGGGCCCACACAGATACGCAGTATTTT.

V usage is TRBV24-1 and J usage is TRBJ2-3; 11 bases agree with TRBD2. From germline, CDR1 is KGHDR and CDR2 SFDVKD. V shed 1 base and J 4 bases; nucleotides not matched to a gene: 6. This CDR3 region has 17 residues. The CDR3, as DNA: TGTGCCACCAGTGATTTTACCCTAGCGGGAGGTCCAGATACGCAGTATTTT. Encoded protein: CATSDFTLAGGPDTQYF.

The V gene is TRBV7-2, the J gene TRBJ2-1, with 11 bases aligning to TRBD2. Germline CDR1 and CDR2: SGHTA and FQGNSA. CDR3 length: 15 amino acids. V shed 5 bases and J 4 bases; nucleotides not matched to a gene: 4. The DNA of the CDR3 is TGTGCCAGCAGCCCGACTAGCGGGATATACAATGAGCAGTTCTTC. Translated, it gives CASSPTSGIYNEQFF.

There are a few counts of this clonotype. The CDR3 is CASSPQGGQGRNNYGYTF. The CDR3, as DNA: TGTGCCAGCAGTCCCCAAGGGGGACAGGGGCGAAATAACTATGGCTACACCTTC. V is TRBV28 and J is TRBJ1-2; 10 nucleotides line up with TRBD1. Germline loops: CDR1 MDHEN, CDR2 SYDVKM. With V trimmed by 5 bases and J by 1 base, 13 bases remained unmatched. The CDR3 loop spans 18 amino acids.

CDR3 sequence reads: CASRGDHAETQYF. In nucleotides, the CDR3 is TGTGCCAGCAGAGGGGACCACGCGGAGACCCAGTACTTC. The rearrangement joins TRBV6-1 to TRBJ2-5; D is tentatively TRBD1 or TRBD2 (5 bases each). The V end was cut by 6 bases, the J end by 5 bases, with 13 bases between. Germline V gene lookup returns CDR1 MNHNS and CDR2 SASEGT. This CDR3 is built from 13 residues.

The chain couples TRBV20-1 to TRBJ2-3; 7 nucleotides agree with TRBD2. Per germline, CDR1 DFQATT and CDR2 SNEGSKA (reference sequence). Germline trimming cut 0 bases from V and 4 bases from J; bases unmatched to any gene: 4. The CDR3 consists of 14 residues. The CDR3 spells CSARDWAGADTQYF. The DNA for the CDR3 is TGCAGTGCTAGAGATTGGGCGGGGGCAGATACGCAGTATTTT.

V gene TRBV19 combines with J gene TRBJ1-1; D uncertain. Germline V gene data show CDR1 as LNHDA and CDR2 as SQIVND (reference sequence). Trimming shortened V by 5 bases and J by 9 bases, and 10 bases separated the two germline ends. The CDR3 has 11 residues. In nucleotides, the CDR3 is TGTGCCAGTAGTCGGGCGGAGAAAGCTTTCTTT. Its translation: CASSRAEKAFF.

CDR3 coding DNA: TGCGCCAGCCCTGGACAGGGTCCAGAGACCCAGTACTTC. It codes for CASPGQGPETQYF. The chain joins TRBV10-1 to TRBJ2-5; 8 nucleotides agree with TRBD1. Germline V lookup: CDR1 WNHNN, CDR2 SYGVQD (reference sequence). The CDR3 has 13 residues. Losses at the gene ends were 8 bases for V and 4 bases for J; bases not matched to a gene: 6.

The chain joins TRBV28 to TRBJ2-3; D is unresolved. Trimming shortened V by 5 bases and J by 3 bases, and 18 bases separated the two germline ends. The CDR3 loop spans 16 amino acids. From germline, CDR1 is MDHEN and CDR2 SYDVKM. CDR3: CASSVDEVVRTDTQYF. In nucleotides, the CDR3 is TGTGCCAGCAGTGTAGACGAGGTTGTGCGGACAGATACGCAGTATTTT.

The gene calls are TRBV10-2 and TRBJ1-2, with a tentative D call TRBD1 (6 bases). The V end lost 4 bases, the J end lost 7 bases, and 13 bases lay between the germline ends. Germline assignment: CDR1 WSHSY and CDR2 SAAADI. The CDR3 has 13 residues. The DNA of the CDR3 is TGCGCCAGCAGTGTTGGGGACATTGCTGGCTACACCTTC. This gives the protein CASSVGDIAGYTF.

The V gene is TRBV20-1, the J gene TRBJ2-4; no definite D call. V lost 3 bases, J lost 0 bases, and 12 bases lay in between. This CDR3 has 15 amino acids. CDR1 is DFQATT, CDR2 SNEGSKA, per germline (reference sequence). The CDR3: CSASTGEIAKNIQYF. CDR3 sequence (DNA): TGCAGTGCTAGTACCGGCGAGATAGCCAAAAACATTCAGTACTTC.

DNA for the CDR3: TGTGCCAGCAGCTCCTGGTCCTCGGGGGAGCAGTACTTC. This sequence encodes CASSSWSSGEQYF. The chain uses TRBV5-4 and TRBJ2-7; D is perhaps TRBD2 (5 bases). Trimming removed 3 bases from V and 7 bases from J, with 14 bases in between. This CDR3 is built from 13 residues. Germline CDR1 SGHNT, CDR2 YYREEE (reference sequence).

This clonotype was recorded a few times. The chain is built from TRBV7-6 and TRBJ1-1; 7 positions agree with TRBD1. Germline V gene sequence: CDR1 SGHVS, CDR2 FNYEAQ. Germline trimming cut 5 bases from V and 2 bases from J; bases unmatched to any gene: 17. This CDR3 spans 18 amino acids. In DNA form, the CDR3 reads TGTGCCAGCAGCCCAAGAGGGGGCAGTACAAATCTCAACACTGAAGCTTTCTTT. Translation gives CASSPRGGSTNLNTEAFF.